The rows below give T cell receptor beta chains drawn from one sample of a study of blood T cell repertoires in COVID-19. The data were produced by immunoSEQ multiplex PCR, yet TCRdb's version contains in-frame clones alone and is incomplete. The table records about 110,000 clones, less than 75% of them present only once. Sequenced: peripheral blood. The receptors here all came from a woman aged 55 to 70 with acute or convalescent COVID-19. Each CDR3 is given with its conserved first and last residue. Not all rows give a size; the values are once, few, many and, for expanded clones, a class.

size	V	J	CDR3
.	TRBV7-8	TRBJ1-1	CASSRQGNTEAFF
.	TRBV5-6	TRBJ2-4	CASSLSSAKNIQYF
.	TRBV14	TRBJ2-3	CASSQDPGLRTDTQYF
once	TRBV28	TRBJ2-4	CASSQLPHTGANKNIQYF
few	TRBV6-5	TRBJ1-5	CASSLKWGRPQHF
.	TRBV15	TRBJ2-4	CATSRGQVGIQYF
few	TRBV5-1	TRBJ2-3	CASSTGTSVDTQYF
.	TRBV5-1	TRBJ2-7	CASSLESGGVENEQYF
few	TRBV28	TRBJ2-7	CASGGTGGSYEQYF
.	TRBV4-2	TRBJ1-5	CASSQVGREGGQPQHF
.	TRBV29-1	TRBJ1-5	CSVWDRGLAQPQHF
few	TRBV4-1	TRBJ1-5	CASSPAAGNQPQHF
.	TRBV28	TRBJ2-7	CASSSAGGTYEQYF
few	TRBV11-2	TRBJ1-1	CASSLGYSGVAFF
.	TRBV11-2	TRBJ2-3	CASSLVAGALSGATQYF
.	TRBV4-3	TRBJ1-5	CASSQSYRGLEPQHF
.	TRBV5-1	TRBJ2-1	CASSRDLQGGYNEQFF
.	TRBV19	TRBJ2-3	CASSIGQGPDTQYF
.	TRBV30	TRBJ2-3	CAWSRTSGGWQYF
.	TRBV19	TRBJ1-2	CASSIDLSGYTF
.	TRBV18	TRBJ2-7	CASSPKRGSYEQYF
.	TRBV4-1	TRBJ1-4	CASSQGWTATNEKLFF
.	TRBV29-1	TRBJ2-7	CSVPNGAGAEQYF
.	TRBV7-2	TRBJ2-3	CASSWGAGESNTQYF
.	TRBV2	TRBJ2-7	CAGSRDRGQEQYF
.	TRBV2	TRBJ1-2	CASSPRTGGETF
once	TRBV5-8	TRBJ2-7	CASSPSDRSSYEQYF
.	TRBV11-3	TRBJ2-5	CASSSGTSGAGETQYF
.	TRBV12-3/TRBV12-4	TRBJ1-1	CASALTANTEAFF
.	TRBV6-2/TRBV6-3	TRBJ1-1	CASSYALGNTEAFF
.	TRBV5-1	TRBJ2-7	CASSHFRGSAEQYF
.	TRBV11-1	TRBJ1-2	CASSPSGDGYTF
.	TRBV5-5	TRBJ1-3	CASSQGGVFHTGNTIYF
.	TRBV4-2	TRBJ1-2	CASSQDMGQGSSYGYTF
.	TRBV12-3/TRBV12-4	TRBJ1-1	CASSLNSVTEAFF
once	TRBV19	TRBJ1-5	CATRDRVSNQPQHF
.	TRBV9	TRBJ2-1	CASSAAGGDDEQFF
.	TRBV25-1	TRBJ1-1	CASSELGTGGTEAFF
.	TRBV6-2/TRBV6-3	TRBJ2-1	CASSYDLNSGGNNEQFF
.	TRBV28	TRBJ2-5	CASSPPRGWETQYF
.	TRBV28	TRBJ1-6	CASSPGDNRNSPLHF
.	TRBV3-1/TRBV3-2	TRBJ1-2	CASSPGGSPFGYTF
.	TRBV6-1	TRBJ1-5	CASSEALATHQPQHF
.	TRBV15	TRBJ1-2	CATSRNRGRDYGYTF
.	TRBV7-3	TRBJ2-1	CASSSGVLGNEQFF
.	TRBV7-9	TRBJ1-1	CASSLRGLGPFF
.	TRBV28	TRBJ2-3	CASSPPSGGGVTDTQYF
once	TRBV27	TRBJ1-5	CASSPDRDYNQPQHF
.	TRBV6-2/TRBV6-3	TRBJ1-5	CASSKGQGSNQPQHF
.	TRBV7-9	TRBJ1-2	CASSLKTGAYYGYTF
once	TRBV19	TRBJ1-5	CASSIEGRSNQPQHF
.	TRBV2	TRBJ1-6	CARGQVSPLHF
few	TRBV6-2/TRBV6-3	TRBJ1-2	CASSMQGLANYGYTF
.	TRBV4-2	TRBJ1-2	CASSQDHVRDYGYTF